This TCR beta chain originates from a study of cytomegalovirus exposure and HLA in healthy donors. The primer mix had 60 Vbeta and 13 Jbeta primers. Clones were read by immunoSEQ multiplex PCR, and TCRdb kept only the in-frame ones, dropping some. The sample holds about 210,000 clones; about 75% are singletons and the top ten take approximately 2%. The CDR3 consists of 15 residues. The V gene end was trimmed by 5 bases and the J gene end by 1 base; junction bases not matched to a gene: 5. From germline, CDR1 is SGHTA and CDR2 FQGTGA. Sequencing input: PBMCs. The chain couples TRBV7-3 to TRBJ1-1; 9 nucleotides match TRBD1. The clonotype originates from a male donor in good health and CMV-seronegative. The CDR3 DNA reads TGTGCCAGCAGCATTACGGGACAGGGGAACACTGAAGCTTTCTTT. It specifies CASSITGQGNTEAFF.